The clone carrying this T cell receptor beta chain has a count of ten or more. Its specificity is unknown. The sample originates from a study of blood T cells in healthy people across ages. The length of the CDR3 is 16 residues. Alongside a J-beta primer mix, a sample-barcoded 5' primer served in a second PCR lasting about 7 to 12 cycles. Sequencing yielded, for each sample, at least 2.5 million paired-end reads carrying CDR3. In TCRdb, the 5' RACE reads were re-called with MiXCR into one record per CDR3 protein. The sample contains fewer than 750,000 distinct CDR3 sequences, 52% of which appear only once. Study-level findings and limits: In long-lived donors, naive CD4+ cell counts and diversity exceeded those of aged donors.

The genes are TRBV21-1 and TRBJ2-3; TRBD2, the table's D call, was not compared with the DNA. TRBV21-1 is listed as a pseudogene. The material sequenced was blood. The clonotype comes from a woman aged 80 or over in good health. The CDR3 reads CASSPGGRRGTDTQYF. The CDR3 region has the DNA TGTGCCAGCAGCCCGGGAGGAAGGCGAGGGACAGATACGCAGTATTTT.